This entry lists 28 T cell receptor beta chains sequenced from one sample in a study of T cell responses to AZD1222 COVID-19 vaccine. TCRdb's copy holds only in-frame clones and misses some; the assay was immunoSEQ multiplex PCR. The sample shows some 130,000 clones, roughly 80% of them seen only once. The sample consisted of peripheral blood, taken on day 0 of AZD1222 vaccination. Receptors originate from an adult in good health.

The J gene is TRBJ1-4, the V gene TRBV7-9, with D unclear. Germline V gene data show CDR1 as SEHNR and CDR2 as FQNEAQ (reference sequence). V was clipped by 8 bases and J by 8 bases, with 15 bases between them. This CDR3 has 13 residues. The CDR3 DNA follows: TGTGCCAGCGGCGATCGCCATCTCGAAAAACTGTTTTTT. Translation: CASGDRHLEKLFF.

The chain links TRBV5-1 to TRBJ1-3; 9 bases agree with TRBD1. The CDR3 consists of 15 residues. V lost 4 bases and J lost 4; bases outside the gene matches: 6. Per the germline V gene, CDR1 is SGHRS and CDR2 is YFSETQ. CDR3 bases: TGCGCCAGCAGCCCACAGGGGGCCACGGGAAACACCATATATTTT. This codes for CASSPQGATGNTIYF.

The rearrangement joins TRBV7-8 to TRBJ2-2; D unclear. With 3 bases removed from V and 2 bases from J, the gap between germline ends came to 7 bases. The CDR3 is 14 residues long. Germline loops: CDR1 SGHVS, CDR2 FQNEAQ. In nucleotides, the CDR3 is TGTGCCAGCAGCTTCTTGGTTAACACCGGGGAGCTGTTTTTT. Translated, it gives CASSFLVNTGELFF.

The CDR3 DNA reads TGTGCCAGCACCCTCGGACTGACAGCCTACGAGCAGTACTTC. It encodes CASTLGLTAYEQYF. The V and J genes are TRBV28 and TRBJ2-7; D may match TRBD1 or TRBD2 (5 bases each). Germline CDR1 reads MDHEN; CDR2 reads SYDVKM. V was clipped by 7 bases and J by 2 bases, with 15 bases between them. CDR3 length: 14 residues.

J is TRBJ1-1 and V is TRBV11-2, with 8 nucleotides matching TRBD1. There are 15 residues in the CDR3. Trimming removed 1 base from V and 6 bases from J; junction bases left unmatched: 7. Germline V gene lookup returns CDR1 SGHAT and CDR2 FQNNGV. In DNA, the CDR3 is TGTGCCAGCAGCTTAGGTCCAGACAGGGGCCCTGAAGCTTTCTTT. Protein sequence: CASSLGPDRGPEAFF.

This chain uses TRBV28 with TRBJ1-4; 8 bases match TRBD1. This CDR3 is built from 15 residues. Germline V gene lookup returns CDR1 MDHEN and CDR2 SYDVKM. Unmatched junction bases numbered 6, after V lost 5 bases and J lost 4 bases. The CDR3 is CASSLNGQGNEKLFF. In DNA, the CDR3 is TGTGCCAGCAGTCTCAACGGACAGGGTAATGAAAAACTGTTTTTT.

The chain links TRBV3-1 (or the pseudogene TRBV3-2) to TRBJ2-3; D may match TRBD1 or TRBD2 (5 bases each). There are 15 residues in the CDR3. V lost 8 bases and J 1 base, leaving 16 bases between the germline ends. Germline assignment: CDR1 LGHDT and CDR2 YNNKEL (reference sequence). In nucleotides, the CDR3 is TGTGCCAGCGGGACGGCTGCCCTCGGCACAGATACGCAGTATTTT. It encodes CASGTAALGTDTQYF.

The rearrangement links TRBV11-2 to TRBJ2-1; D gene uncertain. CDR3 length: 13 residues. The V end was cut by 4 bases, the J end by 4 bases, with 8 bases between. CDR1 SGHAT and CDR2 FQNNGV come from the germline V gene. The CDR3 loop is CASSSSVYNEQFF. For the CDR3, the DNA is TGTGCCAGCAGCTCCAGTGTTTACAATGAGCAGTTCTTC. Based on the CDR3 plus reference TRBV11-2 and TRBJ2-1, the full variable domain is EAGVAQSPRYKIIEKRQSVAFWCNPISGHATLYWYQQILGQGPKLLIQFQNNGVVDDSQLPKDRFSAERLKGVDSTLKIQPAKLEDSAVYLCASSSSVYNEQFFGPGTRLTVL.

This chain connects TRBV3-1 (or the pseudogene TRBV3-2) to TRBJ2-3, with 9 bases identical to TRBD1. The germline V gene encodes CDR1 LGHDT and CDR2 YNNKEL (reference sequence). The CDR3 contains 16 residues. V trimming: 3 bases; J trimming: 5 bases; junction bases outside the gene matches: 9. CDR3 sequence reads: CASSHISDRGRDTQYF. CDR3 DNA sequence: TGTGCCAGCAGCCATATCTCTGACAGGGGGAGAGATACGCAGTATTTT.

The chain joins TRBV5-4 to TRBJ1-2; possible D gene TRBD1, 5 bases. The germline gives CDR1 SGHNT, CDR2 YYREEE (reference sequence). V lost 4 bases, J lost 4 bases, and 17 bases lay in between. CDR3 length equals 15 residues. CDR3 DNA sequence: TGTGCCAGCAGCACCACGGGACCTGCTGGCTATGGCTACACCTTC. Protein sequence: CASSTTGPAGYGYTF.

This chain joins TRBV18 and TRBJ1-1; 7 positions agree with TRBD1. Germline CDR1 reads KGHSH; CDR2 reads LQKENI. The J segment lost 4 bases and the V segment lost 3 bases, leaving 5 bases of the junction unmatched. The CDR3 runs to 14 residues. This CDR3 is CASSPNTGATEAFF. In DNA form, the CDR3 reads TGTGCCAGCTCACCCAATACAGGGGCCACTGAAGCTTTCTTT.

This rearrangement joins TRBV7-9 to TRBJ1-4; D is ambiguous. The CDR3 loop spans 14 amino acids. Trimming removed 5 bases at V and 4 bases at J, with 11 bases between. Germline lookup yields CDR1 SEHNR and CDR2 FQNEAQ (reference sequence). CDR3 residues: CASSRGLGNEKLFF. DNA for the CDR3: TGTGCCAGCAGCCGAGGCCTAGGTAATGAAAAACTGTTTTTT.

The sample holds one count of this clone. The chain is built from TRBV5-1 and TRBJ1-5; D might be TRBD1 (6 bases). From germline, CDR1 is SGHRS and CDR2 YFSETQ. Trimming removed 0 bases from V and 7 bases from J, with 14 bases in between. The CDR3 is made up of 15 amino acids. The CDR3 region has the DNA TGCGCCAGCAGCTTGGACGGGCGTACAGGGCAGCCCCAGCATTTT. It encodes CASSLDGRTGQPQHF.

The chain uses TRBV5-4 and TRBJ1-1; 12 bases are a match to TRBD1. V trimming: 4 bases; J trimming: 13 bases; junction bases outside the gene matches: 8. The CDR3 length is 13 residues. The germline V gene encodes CDR1 SGHNT and CDR2 YYREEE (reference sequence). Written as DNA, the CDR3 is TGTGCCAGCAGCCGGGACAGGGGGCTTGATGGTTTCTTT. This gives the protein CASSRDRGLDGFF.

This clone was found once. The J gene is TRBJ1-3, the V gene TRBV5-8; D is undetermined. The germline CDR1 and CDR2 sequences are SGHTS and YDEGEE. This CDR3 comprises 16 residues. Between the trimmed V and J ends, which lost 3 bases and 0 bases, there was a span of 13 bases. The CDR3 sequence: CASSSNILSSGNTIYF. CDR3 coding DNA: TGTGCCAGCAGCTCCAACATATTGAGCTCTGGAAACACCATATATTTT.

The CDR3, as DNA: TGTGCCAGCAGCCCACGGGCCTTAACAGGGGGAGGAGGGGAGCTGTTTTTT. Its translation is CASSPRALTGGGGELFF. This chain links TRBV9 with TRBJ2-2; 8 bases line up with TRBD1. The J segment lost 8 bases and the V segment lost 4 bases, leaving 16 bases of the junction unmatched. This CDR3 contains 17 residues. Per the germline V gene, CDR1 is SGDLS and CDR2 is YYNGEE. Full variable domain (remainder filled in from reference TRBV9 and TRBJ2-2): DSGVTQTPKHLITATGQRVTLRCSPRSGDLSVYWYQQSLDQGLQFLIQYYNGEERAKGNILERFSAQQFPDLHSELNLSSLELGDSALYFCASSPRALTGGGGELFFGEGSRLTVL.

This chain links TRBV6-1 with TRBJ1-2, with unresolved D. V lost 3 bases and J lost 0, with 8 bases in between. This CDR3 region has 14 residues. Germline V gene lookup returns CDR1 MNHNS and CDR2 SASEGT. This chain's CDR3 is CASSERLTNYGYTF. CDR3 DNA sequence: TGTGCCAGCAGTGAGAGGCTAACTAACTATGGCTACACCTTC.

This sequence joins TRBV7-3 and TRBJ2-3; 9 bases fit TRBD1. V trimming: 2 bases; J trimming: 5 bases; junction bases outside the gene matches: 8. Per germline, CDR1 SGHTA and CDR2 FQGTGA. This CDR3 region has 16 residues. The CDR3 sequence is CASSLGTGFGLDTQYF. The CDR3 DNA reads TGTGCCAGCAGCTTAGGGACAGGGTTCGGTCTAGATACGCAGTATTTT. The full variable domain, completed using reference TRBV7-3 and TRBJ2-3, is GAGVSQTPSNKVTEKGKYVELRCDPISGHTALYWYRQSLGQGPEFLIYFQGTGAADDSGLPNDRFFAVRPEGSVSTLKIQRTERGDSAVYLCASSLGTGFGLDTQYFGPGTRLTVL.

V gene TRBV27 combines with J gene TRBJ1-1; 9 nucleotides align to TRBD1. V lost 9 bases to trimming and J lost 4 bases; unmatched junction nucleotides: 9. Germline loops: CDR1 MNHEY, CDR2 SMNVEV (reference sequence). The CDR3 has 14 residues. The chain's CDR3 is CASGYRGRSTEAFF. Written as DNA, the CDR3 is TGTGCCAGTGGCTACAGGGGGCGAAGCACTGAAGCTTTCTTT.

Here the CDR3 DNA reads TGTGCCAGCAGCTCTCCCACGGGGCGAAACTATGGCTACACCTTC. Protein product: CASSSPTGRNYGYTF. This sequence joins TRBV9 and TRBJ1-2; possibly TRBD1 for D (5 bases). Germline V gene sequence: CDR1 SGDLS, CDR2 YYNGEE. Between the trimmed V and J ends, which lost 4 bases and 2 bases, there was a span of 15 bases. This CDR3 has 15 amino acids.

The V call is TRBV18, the J call TRBJ1-5, with D hard to call. The V gene lost 2 bases and the J gene lost 6 bases, with 11 bases spanning the gap. The CDR3 covers 14 residues. Per germline, CDR1 KGHSH and CDR2 LQKENI. This chain's CDR3 is CASSPGQASQPQHF. The CDR3 region has the DNA TGTGCCAGCTCACCAGGGCAGGCGTCTCAGCCCCAGCATTTT.

This clone was observed a few times. V is TRBV28 and J is TRBJ1-2; no clear D. Germline V gene sequence: CDR1 MDHEN, CDR2 SYDVKM. The CDR3 spans 15 residues. Trimming took 7 bases from V and 0 from J, leaving 15 bases between them. The CDR3 protein is CASTLAGRTNYGYTF. CDR3 nucleotides: TGTGCCAGCACCCTGGCGGGCAGAACTAACTATGGCTACACCTTC.

As DNA, the CDR3 is TGTGCCACCACAGGGGCCCAAGAGACCCAGTACTTC. This codes for CATTGAQETQYF. V usage is TRBV7-9 and J usage is TRBJ2-5, with TRBD1 matching 7 bases. The CDR3 contains 12 residues. The germline V gene encodes CDR1 SEHNR and CDR2 FQNEAQ (reference sequence). Germline trimming cut 10 bases from V and 1 base from J; bases unmatched to any gene: 3.

This rearrangement joins TRBV5-1 to TRBJ2-3, with a tentative D call TRBD1 (6 bases). The CDR3 covers 13 residues. Germline CDR1 is SGHRS and CDR2 is YFSETQ. Trimming cost V 4 bases and J 2 bases, with 8 bases left between them. This chain's CDR3 is CASSRDITDTQYF. The CDR3 DNA follows: TGCGCCAGCAGCCGGGACATCACAGATACGCAGTATTTT.

In DNA, the CDR3 is TGTGCCAGCAGCTCCGGACTAGCGGCAGATACGCAGTATTTT. Translated: CASSSGLAADTQYF. V is TRBV5-4 and J is TRBJ2-3; 10 bases fit TRBD2. The ends lost 3 bases at V and 4 bases at J; junction bases unmatched: 2. Looked up from germline, CDR1 is SGHNT and CDR2 is YYREEE (reference sequence). The CDR3 runs 14 residues.

The chain combines TRBV28 with TRBJ2-3; D gene unclear. The V gene lost 6 bases and the J gene lost 2 bases, with 12 bases spanning the gap. CDR1 is MDHEN and CDR2 is SYDVKM in the germline V gene. CDR3 length: 14 residues. In nucleotides, the CDR3 is TGTGCCAGCAGCCGACGGATGATCACAGATACGCAGTATTTT. It yields the protein CASSRRMITDTQYF.

This sequence joins TRBV6-5 and TRBJ2-7; D not resolved. This CDR3 is 11 amino acids long. Looked up from germline, CDR1 is MNHEY and CDR2 is SVGAGI. Trimming took 4 bases from V and 6 from J, leaving 7 bases between them. CDR3 DNA: TGTGCCAGCAGTTTCGGCGGCGAGCAGTACTTC. Amino acid sequence: CASSFGGEQYF.

This clone was seen a few times. The CDR3 protein is CASSHGGRAGNTIYF. For the CDR3, the DNA is TGTGCCAGCAGCCACGGGGGAAGGGCTGGAAACACCATATATTTT. The chain couples TRBV3-1 (or the pseudogene TRBV3-2) to TRBJ1-3, with D maybe TRBD1 (5 bases). The CDR3 runs 15 residues. Per germline, CDR1 LGHDT and CDR2 YNNKEL (reference sequence). Between the trimmed V and J ends, which lost 3 bases and 2 bases, there was a span of 11 bases.